These 13 T cell receptor beta chains were all obtained from the same sample, sequenced in a study of early T cells in non-severe SARS-CoV-2 infection. MiXCR was run by TCRdb on the 5' RACE reads, yielding one entry per CDR3 protein. Of roughly 80,000 distinct CDR3 sequences in the sample, roughly 5.7% were seen once. Sequencing used whole blood. These receptors came from an adult who was a healthcare worker with PCR-confirmed SARS-CoV-2 infection or an uninfected control (not recorded which).

This clonotype was counted at least ten times. This chain uses TRBV12-3 or TRBV12-4 with TRBJ2-3, with D unresolved. The CDR3 runs to 14 residues. Trimming removed 7 bases at V and 0 bases at J, with 11 bases between. CDR3 DNA sequence: TGTGCCAGCACCCAGCGTGCTAGCACAGATACGCAGTATTTT. It specifies CASTQRASTDTQYF.

This clonotype was seen at least ten times. V gene TRBV7-2 combines with J gene TRBJ2-3, with D maybe TRBD2 (5 bases). This CDR3 region has 13 residues. V was cut by 6 bases and J by 6 bases, with 13 bases left in between. From germline, CDR1 is SGHTA and CDR2 FQGNSA. This chain's CDR3 is CASSREVLDTQYF. CDR3 DNA sequence: TGTGCCAGCAGTCGGGAAGTTTTGGATACGCAGTATTTT. Based on the CDR3 plus reference TRBV7-2 and TRBJ2-3, the full variable domain is GAGVSQSPSNKVTEKGKDVELRCDPISGHTALYWYRQSLGQGLEFLIYFQGNSAPDKSGLPSDRFSAERTGGSVSTLTIQRTQQEDSAVYLCASSREVLDTQYFGPGTRLTVL.

The chain uses TRBV12-3 or TRBV12-4 and TRBJ2-7; no clear D. This CDR3 has 13 amino acids. The ends were cut back, 0 bases at V and 1 base at J, with 4 bases in the middle. In DNA, the CDR3 is TGTGCCAGCAGTTTAGCCCATTCCTACGAGCAGTACTTC. Translating it yields CASSLAHSYEQYF.

This clonotype ranks as medium-sized. This rearrangement joins TRBV6-6 to TRBJ2-3, with D unresolved. Germline V gene data show CDR1 as MNHNY and CDR2 as SVGAGI (reference sequence). Between the trimmed V and J ends, which lost 6 bases and 0 bases, there was a span of 10 bases. This CDR3 region has 14 residues. In nucleotides, the CDR3 is TGTGCCAGCAGCCCTACCTCTAGCACAGATACGCAGTATTTT. Residues: CASSPTSSTDTQYF.

This clonotype was seen many times. The J gene is TRBJ2-1, the V gene TRBV29-1, with D perhaps matching TRBD1 (6 bases). Trimming left V 4 bases short and J 3 bases short, with 16 bases between. The V gene's germline CDR1 is SQVTM and CDR2 ANQGSEA. This CDR3 has 15 residues. The CDR3 reads CSVAFGTRRYNEQFF. The CDR3 nucleotides are TGCAGCGTTGCCTTTGGGACAAGACGCTACAATGAGCAGTTCTTC.

This chain joins TRBV20-1 and TRBJ2-3; TRBD1 aligns across 10 bases. CDR1 and CDR2 (germline): DFQATT, SNEGSKA (reference sequence). The CDR3 totals 16 residues. CDR3 region: CSALRRDRGIADTQYF. CDR3 nucleotide sequence: TGCAGCGCCCTACGTCGGGACAGGGGAATCGCAGATACGCAGTATTTT.

This clonotype was counted between two and nine times. The genes are TRBV29-1 and TRBJ2-4; D not certain. V was shortened by 1 base and J by 3 bases, with 16 bases between the two germline ends. Germline V CDR1 and CDR2: SQVTM, ANQGSEA. CDR3 length: 16 residues. The CDR3: CSVEVWAATDKNIQYF. The DNA for the CDR3 is TGCAGCGTTGAAGTATGGGCGGCTACCGACAAAAACATTCAGTACTTC.

This chain joins TRBV6-1 and TRBJ2-1; D is unresolved. Germline values: CDR1 MNHNS, CDR2 SASEGT. The germline V and J ends were trimmed by 2 bases and 8 bases, with 16 bases remaining between them. The CDR3 has 15 residues. This CDR3 is CASSEYPGELYEQFF. The CDR3 DNA reads TGTGCCAGCAGTGAATACCCGGGTGAACTGTATGAGCAGTTCTTC.

The sample holds many counts of this clonotype. The chain recombines TRBV5-1 with TRBJ2-7; 7 nucleotides agree with TRBD2. This CDR3 comprises 15 residues. Germline V CDR1 and CDR2: SGHRS, YFSETQ. Unmatched junction bases numbered 10, after V lost 4 bases and J lost 3 bases. The CDR3 DNA reads as TGCGCCAGCAGCACTATCAGTCCGGGGGGCTACGAGCAGTACTTC. This encodes CASSTISPGGYEQYF.

The chain has TRBV11-2 and TRBJ2-7; D is unclear. CDR3 length: 15 amino acids. Germline CDR1 reads SGHAT; CDR2 reads FQNNGV. V was trimmed by 3 bases and J by 0 bases, leaving 12 bases between them. As DNA, the CDR3 is TGTGCCAGCAGCTTCGGTAGAGTTACCTCCTACGAGCAGTACTTC. It yields the protein CASSFGRVTSYEQYF.

V is TRBV5-1 and J is TRBJ2-3; D is unclear. The CDR3 has 14 amino acids. Germline assignment: CDR1 SGHRS and CDR2 YFSETQ. V lost 7 bases, J lost 2 bases, and 14 bases lay in between. The CDR3 loop is CASGISSFTDTQYF. The CDR3 DNA is TGCGCCAGCGGCATTTCGTCATTCACAGATACGCAGTATTTT.

This clonotype was recorded many times. V usage is TRBV5-1 and J usage is TRBJ1-3, with D uncertain. Trimming took 3 bases from V and 4 from J, leaving 11 bases between them. Germline V gives CDR1 SGHRS, CDR2 YFSETQ. The CDR3 is 14 amino acids. For the CDR3, the DNA is TGCGCCAGCAGCTGGGAGGGTAAAGGAAACACCATATATTTT. Protein: CASSWEGKGNTIYF. The full variable domain, rest sourced from reference TRBV5-1 and TRBJ1-3, is KAGVTQTPRYLIKTRGQQVTLSCSPISGHRSVSWYQQTPGQGLQFLFEYFSETQRNKGNFPGRFSGRQFSNSRSEMNVSTLELGDSALYLCASSWEGKGNTIYFGEGSWLTVV.

There are many counts of this clonotype. This sequence joins TRBV11-2 and TRBJ1-2, with 11 bases aligning to TRBD1. The CDR3 loop spans 16 amino acids. V lost 1 base, J lost 4 bases, and 5 bases stayed unmatched. CDR1 and CDR2 from the germline V gene are SGHAT and FQNNGV. CDR3 coding DNA: TGTGCCAGCAGCTTAGGGACAGGGGGCGATAGCTATGGCTACACCTTC. Translating gives CASSLGTGGDSYGYTF. Full variable domain (missing parts from reference TRBV11-2 and TRBJ1-2): EAGVAQSPRYKIIEKRQSVAFWCNPISGHATLYWYQQILGQGPKLLIQFQNNGVVDDSQLPKDRFSAERLKGVDSTLKIQPAKLEDSAVYLCASSLGTGGDSYGYTFGSGTRLTVV.